The clone carrying this T cell receptor beta chain was seen only a few times. The antigen remains unidentified. The sample comes from a study of T cell repertoires in cytomegalovirus infection. Trimming removed 0 bases from V and 4 bases from J, with 15 bases in between. Germline V gene sequence: CDR1 LNHNV, CDR2 YYDKDF (reference sequence). This CDR3 spans 16 amino acids. Via MiXCR, TCRdb re-called the reads, giving one row per CDR3 protein. In the table there are 750,000 to 900,000 distinct CDR3 sequences, 29% of which are singletons. The TCR was taken from a human donor in good health (CMV status not recorded). Some clones in this sample may be carry-over from other donors' samples. Here the sequenced sample was cultured CD8+ T cells from PBMCs, taken from culture after CMV antigen stimulation. The chain links TRBV15 to TRBJ1-2; D possibly corresponds to TRBD1 (5 bases). The CDR3 region has the DNA TGTGCCACCAGCAGAGATCGGGACGAACCGAGCTATGGCTACACCTTC. Its translation: CATSRDRDEPSYGYTF.